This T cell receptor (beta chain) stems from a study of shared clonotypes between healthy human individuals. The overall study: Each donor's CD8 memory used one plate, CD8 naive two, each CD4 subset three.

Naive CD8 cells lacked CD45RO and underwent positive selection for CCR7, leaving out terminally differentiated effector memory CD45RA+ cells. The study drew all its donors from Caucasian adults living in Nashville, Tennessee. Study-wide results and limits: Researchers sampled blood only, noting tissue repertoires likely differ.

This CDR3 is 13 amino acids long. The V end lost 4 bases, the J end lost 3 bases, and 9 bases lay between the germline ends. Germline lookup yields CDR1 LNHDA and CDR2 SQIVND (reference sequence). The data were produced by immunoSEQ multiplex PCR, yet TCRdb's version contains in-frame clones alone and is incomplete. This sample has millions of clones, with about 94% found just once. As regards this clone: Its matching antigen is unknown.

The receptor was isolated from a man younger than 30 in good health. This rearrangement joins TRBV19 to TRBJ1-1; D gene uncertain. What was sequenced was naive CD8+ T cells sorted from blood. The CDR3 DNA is TGTGCCAGTAGTAGCAACCCTGACACTGAAGCTTTCTTT. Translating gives CASSSNPDTEAFF. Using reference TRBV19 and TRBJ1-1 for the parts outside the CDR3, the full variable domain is DGGITQSPKYLFRKEGQNVTLSCEQNLNHDAMYWYRQDPGQGLRLIYYSQIVNDFQKGDIAEGYSVSREKKESFPLTVTSAQKNPTAFYLCASSSNPDTEAFFGQGTRLTVV.